This T cell receptor (beta chain) was sequenced for a study of cytomegalovirus exposure and HLA in healthy donors. Study details: The roughly 100 million unique TCR beta sequences, from 150 million to 200 million T cells, were found by an earlier analysis.

General study points: It was reported that TCR beta sequences correctly inferred the HLA-A and HLA-B alleles for most subjects.

60 Vbeta and 13 Jbeta primers were used in PCR. The data were produced by immunoSEQ multiplex PCR, yet TCRdb's version contains in-frame clones alone and is incomplete. The table lists under 150,000 clones, roughly four fifths of them singletons. From germline, CDR1 is SEHNR and CDR2 FQNEAQ (reference sequence). The CDR3 runs 14 residues. Trimming took 1 base from V and 3 from J, leaving 7 bases between them. With regard to this clone: As yet, its antigen is unknown.

This sequence originates from a boy aged 5-17 years in good health and CMV-seronegative. The sample taken for sequencing was PBMCs. The chain recombines TRBV7-9 with TRBJ1-3; no clear D. The CDR3: CASSLVPGGNTIYF. Written as DNA, the CDR3 is TGTGCCAGCAGCTTAGTCCCAGGTGGAAACACCATATATTTT. Based on the CDR3 plus reference TRBV7-9 and TRBJ1-3, the full variable domain is DTGVSQNPRHKITKRGQNVTFRCDPISEHNRLYWYRQTLGQGPEFLTYFQNEAQLEKSRLLSDRFSAERPKGSFSTLEIQRTEQGDSAMYLCASSLVPGGNTIYFGEGSWLTVV.